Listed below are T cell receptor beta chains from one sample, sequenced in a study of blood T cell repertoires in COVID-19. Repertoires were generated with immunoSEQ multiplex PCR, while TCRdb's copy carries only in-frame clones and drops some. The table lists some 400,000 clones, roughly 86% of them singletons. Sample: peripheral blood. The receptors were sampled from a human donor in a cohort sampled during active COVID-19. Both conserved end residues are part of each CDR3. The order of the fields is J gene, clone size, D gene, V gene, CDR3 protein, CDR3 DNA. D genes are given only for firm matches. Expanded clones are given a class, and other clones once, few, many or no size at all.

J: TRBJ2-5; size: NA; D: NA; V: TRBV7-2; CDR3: CASSLGVETQYF; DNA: TGTGCCAGCAGCTTAGGCGTGGAGACCCAGTACTTC
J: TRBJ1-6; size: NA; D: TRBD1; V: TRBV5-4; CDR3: CASSPRDRGNSPLHF; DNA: TGTGCCAGCAGCCCACGGGACAGGGGAAATTCACCCCTCCACTTT
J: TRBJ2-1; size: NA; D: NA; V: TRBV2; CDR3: CASSTGHSSNEQFF; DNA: TGTGCCAGCAGTACTGGTCACTCCTCCAATGAGCAGTTCTTC
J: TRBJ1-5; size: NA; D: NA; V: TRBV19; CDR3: CASSILGPLIFRNQPQHF; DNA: TGTGCCAGTAGTATACTAGGTCCCCTGATCTTTCGCAATCAGCCCCAGCATTTT
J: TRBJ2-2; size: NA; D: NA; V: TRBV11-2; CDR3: CASSLISDGELFF; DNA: TGTGCCAGCAGCCTAATAAGCGACGGGGAGCTGTTTTTT
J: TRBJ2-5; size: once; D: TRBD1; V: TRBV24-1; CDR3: CATSEGTGGLGETQYF; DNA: TGTGCCACCAGTGAGGGGACAGGGGGCCTTGGAGAGACCCAGTACTTC
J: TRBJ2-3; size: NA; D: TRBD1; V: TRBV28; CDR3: CASSFDRADTQYF; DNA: TGTGCCAGCAGTTTTGACAGGGCGGATACGCAGTATTTT
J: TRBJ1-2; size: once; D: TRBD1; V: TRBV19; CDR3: CASRLQGAQGYTF; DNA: TGTGCCAGTCGCCTACAGGGGGCGCAAGGCTACACCTTC
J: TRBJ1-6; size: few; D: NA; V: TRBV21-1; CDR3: CASSKRGRDNSPLHF; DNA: TGTGCCAGCAGCAAGAGGGGGCGGGATAATTCACCCCTCCACTTT
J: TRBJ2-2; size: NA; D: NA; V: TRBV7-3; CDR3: CASGGGSRTGELFF; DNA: TGTGCCAGTGGGGGCGGGAGTCGTACCGGGGAGCTGTTTTTT
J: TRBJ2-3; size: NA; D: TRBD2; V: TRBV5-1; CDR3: CASSWGTSGSSRTDTQYF; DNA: TGCGCCAGCAGCTGGGGGACTAGCGGGAGTTCGCGCACAGATACGCAGTATTTT
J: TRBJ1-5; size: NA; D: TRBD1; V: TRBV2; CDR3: CASSMGQVSPQHF; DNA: TGTGCCAGCAGTATGGGACAGGTCTCGCCCCAGCATTTT
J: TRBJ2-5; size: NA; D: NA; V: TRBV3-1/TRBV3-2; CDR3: CASSHPDYSRGSETQYF; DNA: TGTGCCAGCAGCCACCCCGATTATTCCCGGGGGTCAGAGACCCAGTACTTC
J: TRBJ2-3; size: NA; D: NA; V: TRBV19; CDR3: CASSMEVWDTQYF; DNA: TGTGCCAGTAGTATGGAGGTTTGGGATACGCAGTATTTT
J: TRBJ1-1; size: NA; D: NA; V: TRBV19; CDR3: CASSTGQPNTEAFF; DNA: TGTGCCAGTAGTACCGGACAACCGAACACTGAAGCTTTCTTT
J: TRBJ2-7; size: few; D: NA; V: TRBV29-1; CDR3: CSDREFLNYEQYF; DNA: TGCAGCGACCGGGAGTTCCTAAACTACGAGCAGTACTTC
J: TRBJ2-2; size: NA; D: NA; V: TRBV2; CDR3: CASSNRAANTGELFF; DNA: TGTGCCAGCAGTAACAGGGCCGCGAACACCGGGGAGCTGTTTTTT
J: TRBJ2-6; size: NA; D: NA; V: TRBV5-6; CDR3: CASSLVIRSSGANVLTF; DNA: TGTGCCAGCAGCTTGGTAATTAGGAGCTCTGGGGCCAACGTCCTGACTTTC
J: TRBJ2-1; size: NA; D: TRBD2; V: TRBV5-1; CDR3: CASSPWTSGSPGVDEQFF; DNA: TGCGCCAGCAGCCCCTGGACTAGCGGGAGTCCTGGGGTGGATGAGCAGTTCTTC
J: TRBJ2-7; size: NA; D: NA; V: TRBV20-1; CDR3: CSASIFGRETYEQYF; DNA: TGCAGTGCTAGTATTTTTGGGAGAGAGACCTACGAGCAGTACTTC